This T cell receptor (beta chain) was sequenced during a study of Ad26.COV2.S vaccination and SARS-CoV-2 variants. Trimming stripped 2 bases from V and 3 bases from J, with 10 bases between. Germline assignment: CDR1 ENHRY and CDR2 SYGVKD. The CDR3 runs to 15 residues. Generated by immunoSEQ multiplex PCR, the TCRdb table keeps only in-frame clones and is missing some. The data contain about 680,000 clones, 89% of them seen just once; the ten biggest clones take up about 1.5%. The treatment here: around 19 received Ad26.COV2.S at low or high dose, single or two shots; a few received placebo; per-sample allocation not given. Each sample was drawn 63 days after the first injection (of vaccine or placebo).

The TCR was taken from a person between 18 and 65 years old who received the Ad26.COV2.S COVID-19 vaccine or a placebo. Material: peripheral blood, obtained in a trial of Ad26.COV2.S vaccine versus placebo. The rearrangement joins TRBV10-3 to TRBJ2-2; D unresolved. Written as DNA, the CDR3 is TGTGCCATCAGTGAGCCCGCCTGGGACACCGGGGAGCTGTTTTTT. Residues: CAISEPAWDTGELFF.